This T cell receptor beta chain was identified during a study of beta chain features in type 1 diabetes. By way of CD45RO/CCR7/CD25/CD127/CD95/CD27, the CD4+ regulatory, stem cell-like memory, central memory and naive cells were sorted. V was clipped by 7 bases and J by 4 bases, with 12 bases between them. The CDR3 loop spans 13 amino acids. CDR1 MDHEN and CDR2 SYDVKM come from the germline V gene. cDNA synthesis used the whole RNA isolate, giving expressed TCRB sequences. Libraries were prepared by immunoSEQ multiplex PCR; TCRdb keeps only in-frame clonotypes and omits some of them. The profile covers about 40,000 clones, with around 49% appearing a single time and around 0.78% taken by the ten largest. In its sample, this clone was seen once.

Sequencing used central memory CD4+ T cells from blood. The source of this sequence is a woman between 18 and 29 years old in good health. The chain combines TRBV28 with TRBJ2-3; no clear D. The CDR3 sequence is CASNLETSDTQYF. The DNA of the CDR3 is TGTGCCAGCAACCTCGAGACATCAGATACGCAGTATTTT. The variable domain in full, completed from reference TRBV28 and TRBJ2-3, reads DVKVTQSSRYLVKRTGEKVFLECVQDMDHENMFWYRQDPGLGLRLIYFSYDVKMKEKGDIPEGYSVSREKKERFSLILESASTNQTSMYLCASNLETSDTQYFGPGTRLTVL.